The 4 T cell receptor beta chains below were found in one sample sequenced in a study of blood T cell repertoires in COVID-19. Produced via immunoSEQ multiplex PCR; TCRdb's table is partial and in-frame only. The sample carries approximately 89,000 clones, 85% to 90% recorded once. Source material: peripheral blood. These receptors came from a woman in her seventies with acute or convalescent COVID-19.

The rearrangement joins TRBV7-2 to TRBJ1-1; D may be TRBD1 (5 bases). V dropped 1 base and J dropped 4 bases, with 13 bases sitting between them. Germline V lookup: CDR1 SGHTA, CDR2 FQGNSA. The CDR3 runs 15 residues. The CDR3 nucleotides are TGTGCCAGCAGCTTAGTCAGGGTTGCCGGCACTGAAGCTTTCTTT. Translating it yields CASSLVRVAGTEAFF.

V usage is TRBV19 and J usage is TRBJ2-2, with D possibly matching TRBD1 (5 bases). V dropped 3 bases and J dropped 6 bases, with 17 bases sitting between them. The CDR3 has 16 amino acids. Germline CDR1 and CDR2: LNHDA and SQIVND (reference sequence). CDR3 nucleotides: TGTGCCAGTAGTATTTTGCGCAGGGTGATCTCCGGGGAGCTGTTTTTT. As protein: CASSILRRVISGELFF.

Here the CDR3 DNA reads TGTGCCAGCACCAGACCGGGACAGAACACCGGGGAGCTGTTTTTT. Translation gives CASTRPGQNTGELFF. V usage is TRBV6-6 and J usage is TRBJ2-2; D is perhaps TRBD1 (6 bases). Deletions cut 7 bases from V and 1 base from J, with 13 bases between. The CDR3 has 15 amino acids. Germline values: CDR1 MNHNY, CDR2 SVGAGI (reference sequence).

This chain connects TRBV2 to TRBJ1-5, with D unclear. Trimming cost V 3 bases and J 6 bases, with 3 bases left between them. Germline CDR1 and CDR2: SNHLY and FYNNEI. CDR3 length: 11 amino acids. CDR3 in amino acids: CASSDRQPQHF. In DNA, the CDR3 is TGTGCCAGCAGTGATCGTCAGCCCCAGCATTTT.